This record concerns one TCR beta chain sequence. Antigen specificity is unknown. These data come from a study of T cell responses to AZD1222 COVID-19 vaccine. Study results and caveats: The span of vaccine-associated CD4 TCRs extended across spike, with dominance at 160-218 and 743-854. Donors were largely white British and mainly female; clonal diversity was possibly underestimated.

Assay used: immunoSEQ multiplex PCR; TCRdb lists only in-frame clones, some missing. The repertoire includes over 120,000 clones, 85% to 90% of them detected once, and around 1.5% sits in the top ten. Germline V CDR1 and CDR2: MDHEN, SYDVKM. The V and J ends lost 0 bases and 7 bases, in that order; junction bases with no gene match: 7. This CDR3 is 16 amino acids long. This TCR came from an adult in good health. Sequenced material: peripheral blood, taken on day 0 of AZD1222 vaccination. This chain uses TRBV28 with TRBJ1-2, with TRBD1 identical over 11 bases. The CDR3 protein is CASSLWVKGTGGGYTF. DNA for the CDR3: TGTGCCAGCAGTTTATGGGTCAAGGGGACAGGGGGTGGCTACACCTTC.